Here is one T cell receptor beta chain with its context. At a deep level, the assay was run. Sequencing used immunoSEQ multiplex PCR; TCRdb keeps in-frame clones, though not all of them. The sample holds some 2,500,000 clones, just under 95% seen once. Donors included only healthy HIV-negative adults lacking recent acute infections or vaccinations. This sample was taken from a study of shared clonotypes between healthy human individuals. Sample: naive CD4+ T cells from PBMCs. Indicated subset: CD45RA+ positively selected. This TCR came from a man aged 18-30 years in good health. Some clones in this sample may be carry-over from other donors' samples.

The DNA of the CDR3 is TGCGCCAGCAGCCATCCCGTTGGTGAGCAGTTCTTC. It specifies CASSHPVGEQFF. V gene TRBV4-1 combines with J gene TRBJ2-1, with D unresolved. The CDR3 is made up of 12 amino acids. Germline lookup yields CDR1 MGHRA and CDR2 YSYEKL. The V and J ends lost 3 bases and 9 bases respectively, with 9 bases between them.